Shown below are 21 T cell receptor beta chains from a single sample sequenced in a study of T cells in Graves' hyperthyroidism and ophthalmopathy. Amplified TCR beta CDR3 regions derived from RNA transcripts. The TCR CDR3 first-round RT-PCR relied on the HTBI primer set. A single record per CDR3 protein comes from TCRdb applying MiXCR to the multiplex PCR reads. The profile shows around 500,000 distinct CDR3 sequences, about 14% of them singletons. Sequencing used blood. The origin of the receptors is a woman in her 40s with Graves' hyperthyroidism.

This clonotype was seen more than once but under ten times. V gene TRBV20-1 combines with J gene TRBJ2-5; weak D call: TRBD1 (6 bases). V lost 5 bases to trimming and J lost 2 bases, with 18 bases between them. The CDR3 is 15 amino acids. CDR1 and CDR2 from the germline V gene are DFQATT and SNEGSKA (reference sequence). CDR3 sequence (DNA): TGCAGTGCTCGCCCCAGAAAGGGGGTACAAGAGACCCAGTACTTC. Its translation: CSARPRKGVQETQYF.

The V call is TRBV6-1, the J call TRBJ1-4, with a weak D call TRBD1 (6 bases). This CDR3 contains 15 residues. Germline V gene sequence: CDR1 MNHNS, CDR2 SASEGT. The V end was cut by 6 bases, the J end by 8 bases, with 19 bases between. The CDR3 DNA sequence: TGTGCCAGCAGGGACAGCGGGGTTTTAAAGGAAAAACTGTTTTTT. Protein product: CASRDSGVLKEKLFF.

In its sample, this clonotype was seen a few times. The chain employs TRBV9 and TRBJ1-2; D not certain. V lost 2 bases to trimming and J lost 2 bases, with 4 bases between them. CDR3 length: 12 amino acids. Per germline, CDR1 SGDLS and CDR2 YYNGEE. In DNA form, the CDR3 reads TGTGCCAGCAGCGTTCAGAACTATGGCTACACCTTC. Translated: CASSVQNYGYTF. The variable domain in full, completed from reference TRBV9 and TRBJ1-2, reads DSGVTQTPKHLITATGQRVTLRCSPRSGDLSVYWYQQSLDQGLQFLIQYYNGEERAKGNILERFSAQQFPDLHSELNLSSLELGDSALYFCASSVQNYGYTFGSGTRLTVV.

This clonotype was detected ten times or more. The J gene is TRBJ1-1, the V gene TRBV20-1; D not certain. Germline CDR1 reads DFQATT; CDR2 reads SNEGSKA (reference sequence). The V end was cut by 0 bases, the J end by 6 bases, with 17 bases between. The CDR3 loop spans 15 amino acids. The CDR3 loop reads CSARDRGVRIAEAFF. The CDR3 region has the DNA TGCAGTGCTAGAGATCGGGGAGTTAGGATCGCTGAAGCTTTCTTT.

This clonotype was observed at least ten times. V is TRBV7-9 and J is TRBJ2-3; D may be TRBD2 (7 bases). Germline values: CDR1 SEHNR, CDR2 FQNEAQ (reference sequence). Trimming stripped 5 bases from V and 2 bases from J, with 17 bases between. The CDR3 covers 16 residues. CDR3 amino acids: CASSHPGGRNTDTQYF. The CDR3 DNA reads TGTGCCAGCAGCCACCCCGGGGGGCGGAACACAGATACGCAGTATTTT.

At least ten counts were recorded for this clonotype. J is TRBJ2-5 and V is TRBV7-4, with D perhaps TRBD2 (6 bases). Germline-derived CDR1 and CDR2 are SGHVT and SQSDAQ. The V gene lost 0 bases and the J gene lost 2 bases, with 16 bases spanning the gap. The CDR3 consists of 17 residues. DNA for the CDR3: TGTGCCAGCAGCTTAGCGGCCGTGGTAGCGGTACAAGAGACCCAGTACTTC. Its protein is CASSLAAVVAVQETQYF.

This clonotype was counted many times. This sequence joins TRBV2 and TRBJ1-5; 8 bases align to TRBD1. This CDR3 has 16 residues. Germline CDR1 reads SNHLY; CDR2 reads FYNNEI. V was pared by 6 bases and J by 6 bases, with 13 bases of the junction left unmatched. The CDR3 loop reads CASSRERTGFGQPQHF. The CDR3 DNA follows: TGTGCCAGCAGCCGAGAAAGGACAGGGTTCGGTCAGCCCCAGCATTTT.

This clonotype came up many times. This chain joins TRBV28 and TRBJ2-7; a weak D match, TRBD1 (5 bases). Germline V gene lookup returns CDR1 MDHEN and CDR2 SYDVKM. This CDR3 is 15 amino acids long. Trimming removed 6 bases from V and 0 bases from J, with 15 bases in between. This CDR3 is CASRDQQGNSYEQYF. Here the CDR3 DNA reads TGTGCCAGCAGAGACCAGCAGGGAAACTCCTACGAGCAGTACTTC.

Comments on this clonotype: A much larger clone differs by one base, so this may be a read error. The chain couples TRBV2 to TRBJ2-1, with 12 bases fitting TRBD2. The ends lost 3 bases at V and 7 bases at J; junction bases unmatched: 10. CDR1 is SNHLY, CDR2 FYNNEI, per germline. The CDR3 contains 17 residues. CDR3 residues: CASSDLLAGGLENEQFF. CDR3 nucleotides: TGTGCCAGCAGTGACCTCCTAGCGGGAGGGCTGGAGAATGAGCAGTTCTTC.

This clonotype was found a few times. The chain links TRBV28 to TRBJ1-4; weak D call: TRBD1 (5 bases). This CDR3 spans 14 amino acids. Germline V CDR1 and CDR2: MDHEN, SYDVKM. V lost 4 bases, J lost 10 bases, and 16 bases lay in between. Here the CDR3 reads CASSYGREGRKLFF. Written as DNA, the CDR3 is TGTGCCAGCAGTTACGGCAGGGAAGGACGAAAACTGTTTTTT.

This clonotype was observed many times. The CDR3: CASSADSRSYNEQFF. CDR3 sequence (DNA): TGTGCCAGCAGTGCAGACTCGAGGTCCTACAATGAGCAGTTCTTC. This sequence joins TRBV2 and TRBJ2-1; D gene ambiguous. This CDR3 spans 15 amino acids. Trimming left V 4 bases short and J 1 base short, with 11 bases between. In germline, CDR1 is SNHLY, CDR2 FYNNEI.

This clonotype was observed many times. The chain combines TRBV5-1 with TRBJ2-1, with 9 bases that match TRBD2. The CDR3 length is 15 residues. The germline V gene has CDR1 SGHRS and CDR2 YFSETQ. Unmatched junction bases numbered 9, after V lost 6 bases and J lost 5 bases. In DNA form, the CDR3 reads TGCGCCAGCACCAAGACTAGCGGAGCGAACAATGAGCAGTTCTTC. Its translation: CASTKTSGANNEQFF.

There are many counts of this clonotype. The rearrangement joins TRBV29-1 to TRBJ2-7, with TRBD1 as a possible D gene (5 bases). V shed 5 bases and J shed 5 bases, with 16 bases lying between them. Germline V CDR1 and CDR2: SQVTM, ANQGSEA. The length of the CDR3 is 13 residues. The CDR3 loop is CSVRSTVLNEQYF. The CDR3 nucleotides read TGCAGCGTTCGTTCGACAGTCCTTAACGAGCAGTACTTC.

At least ten counts were recorded for this clonotype. The chain uses TRBV28 and TRBJ2-7; 8 nucleotides match TRBD1. The CDR3 contains 17 residues. Germline CDR1 reads MDHEN; CDR2 reads SYDVKM. V gave up 5 bases and J gave up 6 bases; unmatched junction bases: 18. The CDR3 loop is CASSGLRDRGMAGEQYF. In DNA form, the CDR3 reads TGTGCCAGCAGTGGACTCCGAGACAGGGGAATGGCGGGCGAGCAGTACTTC. The complete variable domain, with remaining parts taken from reference TRBV28 and TRBJ2-7, reads DVKVTQSSRYLVKRTGEKVFLECVQDMDHENMFWYRQDPGLGLRLIYFSYDVKMKEKGDIPEGYSVSREKKERFSLILESASTNQTSMYLCASSGLRDRGMAGEQYFGPGTRLTVT.

V usage is TRBV10-3 and J usage is TRBJ1-6; perhaps TRBD1 as D (5 bases). The CDR3 has 14 residues. V was shortened by 2 bases and J by 5 bases, with 7 bases between the two germline ends. Per the germline V gene, CDR1 is ENHRY and CDR2 is SYGVKD. CDR3 nucleotides: TGTGCCATCAGTGAGACAGGCGATAATTCACCCCTCCACTTT. Encoded protein: CAISETGDNSPLHF.

A note on this clonotype: It may be a read error: a sequence one base away is much more abundant. This sequence joins TRBV20-1 and TRBJ1-5, with 9 bases fitting TRBD1. The CDR3 covers 14 residues. Germline CDR1 DFQATT, CDR2 SNEGSKA (reference sequence). The CDR3 sequence: CSASKQGAGQPRHF. CDR3 sequence (DNA): TGCAGTGCTTCCAAACAGGGGGCAGGGCAGCCCCGGCATTTT.

This clonotype was seen at least ten times. The chain employs TRBV6-1 and TRBJ1-1; D is uncertain. The CDR3 consists of 13 residues. Trimming left V 0 bases short and J 6 bases short, with 8 bases between. CDR1 and CDR2 (germline): MNHNS, SASEGT. CDR3 nucleotides: TGTGCCAGCAGTGAAGCGGGAGCAGCTGAAGCTTTCTTT. Its protein product is CASSEAGAAEAFF.

V usage is TRBV20-1 and J usage is TRBJ2-5, with 8 bases matching TRBD2. CDR1 and CDR2 from the germline V gene are DFQATT and SNEGSKA (reference sequence). There are 18 residues in the CDR3. V was clipped by 2 bases and J by 1 base; unmatched bases: 15. The CDR3 loop reads CSARPAGAREAPQETQYF. CDR3 sequence (DNA): TGCAGTGCTAGACCCGCGGGAGCGCGGGAGGCGCCCCAAGAGACCCAGTACTTC.

This clonotype was counted many times. The J gene is TRBJ2-3, the V gene TRBV27; possibly TRBD2 for D (6 bases). The CDR3 has 14 amino acids. Trimming removed 6 bases from V and 2 bases from J, with 12 bases in between. CDR1 MNHEY and CDR2 SMNVEV come from the germline V gene (reference sequence). The CDR3 loop reads CASRSLANTDTQYF. CDR3 nucleotides: TGTGCCAGCAGGTCTCTAGCGAACACAGATACGCAGTATTTT.

This clonotype was seen a few times. V gene TRBV7-2 combines with J gene TRBJ2-1, with D possibly being TRBD2 (5 bases). Germline V lookup: CDR1 SGHTA, CDR2 FQGNSA. V shed 5 bases and J shed 8 bases, with 13 bases lying between them. The CDR3 contains 13 residues. The CDR3 bases are TGTGCCAGCAGCATACAAGATAGCGATGAGCAGTTCTTC. This encodes CASSIQDSDEQFF.

On this clonotype itself: A single base separates this from a much larger clone, so it may be a read error. The V call is TRBV12-3 or TRBV12-4, the J call TRBJ2-3; maybe TRBD1 (5 bases). This CDR3 region has 13 residues. This chain's CDR3 is CVSSSQGTDTQYF. The CDR3 coding sequence is TGTGTCAGCAGTTCCCAGGGAACAGATACGCAGTATTTT.